This paragraph reports one TCR beta chain. Trimming left V 5 bases short and J 6 bases short, with 16 bases between. Germline V gene lookup returns CDR1 SEHNR and CDR2 FQNEAQ (reference sequence). The CDR3 is 15 amino acids. The sample comes from a study of glioma-infiltrating T cells after dendritic cell vaccination. Here immunoSEQ multiplex PCR was the method, and the copy in TCRdb shows in-frame clones only, minus some. Altogether around 100,000 clones are present, 81% being singletons, with the ten largest covering approximately 12%. The chain carries TRBV7-9 and TRBJ2-2, with D tentatively TRBD1 (6 bases). The sequence came from a human donor with glioblastoma. The sample was blood, taken before dendritic cell vaccination. The DNA for the CDR3 is TGTGCCAGCAGCCCGGGGCAGGGGAGCGCCGGGGAGCTGTTTTTT. Translated, it gives CASSPGQGSAGELFF.